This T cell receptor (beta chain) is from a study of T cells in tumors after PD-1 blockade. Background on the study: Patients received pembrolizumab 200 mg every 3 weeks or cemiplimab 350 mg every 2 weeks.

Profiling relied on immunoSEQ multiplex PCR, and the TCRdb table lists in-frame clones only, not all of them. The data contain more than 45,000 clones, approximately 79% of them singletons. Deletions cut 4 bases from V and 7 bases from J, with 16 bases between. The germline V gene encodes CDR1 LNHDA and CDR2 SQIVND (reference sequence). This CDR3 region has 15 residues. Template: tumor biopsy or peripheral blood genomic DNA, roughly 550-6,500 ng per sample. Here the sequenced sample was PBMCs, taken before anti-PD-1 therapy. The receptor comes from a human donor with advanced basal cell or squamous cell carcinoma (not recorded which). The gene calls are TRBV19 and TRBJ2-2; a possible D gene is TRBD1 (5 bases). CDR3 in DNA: TGTGCCAGTAGTAACAGAGGATCTCAGGGCGGGGAGCTGTTTTTT. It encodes CASSNRGSQGGELFF.